One sample yielded the 5 T cell receptor beta chains listed below, sequenced in a study of response to subunit inactivated influenza vaccine. TCRdb called the RT-PCR reads again in MiXCR, with one record for every CDR3 protein. This table holds about 190,000 distinct CDR3 sequences, around 14% found once. The specimen was CD8+ T cells sorted from PBMCs, collected around 5 days after vaccination. The receptors shown here come from a man aged 50-59 years who received an inactivated influenza vaccine.

J is TRBJ2-3 and V is TRBV19, with unresolved D. Trimming stripped 1 base from V and 2 bases from J, with 13 bases between. The CDR3 extends over 16 amino acids. Per the germline V gene, CDR1 is LNHDA and CDR2 is SQIVND (reference sequence). CDR3 protein: CASSIVASPSTDTQYF. The CDR3 DNA reads TGTGCCAGTAGTATAGTTGCCAGTCCCTCCACAGATACGCAGTATTTT.

The rearrangement uses TRBV4-3 and TRBJ2-7; a possible D gene is TRBD2 (5 bases). This CDR3 has 15 amino acids. Germline V gene data show CDR1 as LGHNA and CDR2 as YSLEER. Between the trimmed V and J ends, which lost 3 bases and 3 bases, there was a span of 15 bases. The CDR3 sequence: CASSQEAGKHYEQYF. The CDR3 DNA reads as TGCGCCAGCAGCCAGGAGGCCGGGAAACACTACGAGCAGTACTTC.

V gene TRBV27 combines with J gene TRBJ2-7; tentatively, D is TRBD2 (5 bases). CDR1 is MNHEY and CDR2 is SMNVEV in the germline V gene (reference sequence). Trimming pared 3 bases from V and 2 bases from J, leaving 8 bases between. The CDR3 extends over 13 amino acids. The CDR3 sequence: CASSFIGTYEQYF. In DNA, the CDR3 is TGTGCCAGCAGTTTCATCGGGACCTACGAGCAGTACTTC.

The chain couples TRBV11-2 to TRBJ2-7, with D perhaps matching TRBD2 (5 bases). Germline CDR1 reads SGHAT; CDR2 reads FQNNGV. This CDR3 is built from 15 residues. Trimming took 1 base from V and 3 from J, leaving 13 bases between them. CDR3: CASSLGPGNLYEQYF. The CDR3 DNA follows: TGTGCCAGCAGCTTAGGGCCGGGGAACCTCTACGAGCAGTACTTC. The full variable domain, rest sourced from reference TRBV11-2 and TRBJ2-7, is EAGVAQSPRYKIIEKRQSVAFWCNPISGHATLYWYQQILGQGPKLLIQFQNNGVVDDSQLPKDRFSAERLKGVDSTLKIQPAKLEDSAVYLCASSLGPGNLYEQYFGPGTRLTVT.

This sequence joins TRBV7-6 and TRBJ2-3; 10 nucleotides align to TRBD2. J lost 0 bases, V lost 0 bases, and 12 bases had no gene match. Germline lookup yields CDR1 SGHVS and CDR2 FNYEAQ. There are 20 residues in the CDR3. The CDR3 reads CASSLAIAASGSQSTDTQYF. The CDR3 DNA sequence: TGTGCCAGCAGCTTAGCTATAGCGGCTAGCGGGAGCCAGAGCACAGATACGCAGTATTTT.